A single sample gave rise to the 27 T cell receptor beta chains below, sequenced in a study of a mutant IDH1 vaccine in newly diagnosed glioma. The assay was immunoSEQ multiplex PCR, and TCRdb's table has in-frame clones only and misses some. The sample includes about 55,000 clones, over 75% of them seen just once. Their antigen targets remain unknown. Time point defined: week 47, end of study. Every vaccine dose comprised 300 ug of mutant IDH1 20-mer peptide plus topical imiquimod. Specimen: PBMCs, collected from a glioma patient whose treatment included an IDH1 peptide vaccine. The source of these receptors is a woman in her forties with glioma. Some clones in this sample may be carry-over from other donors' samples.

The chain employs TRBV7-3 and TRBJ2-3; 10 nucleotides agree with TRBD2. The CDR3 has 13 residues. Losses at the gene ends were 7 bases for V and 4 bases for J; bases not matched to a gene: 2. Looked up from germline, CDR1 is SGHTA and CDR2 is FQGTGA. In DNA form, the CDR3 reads TGTGCCAGCAAGCGGGGGGGCTCAGATACGCAGTATTTT. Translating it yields CASKRGGSDTQYF. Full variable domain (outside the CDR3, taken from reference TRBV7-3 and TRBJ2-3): GAGVSQTPSNKVTEKGKYVELRCDPISGHTALYWYRQSLGQGPEFLIYFQGTGAADDSGLPNDRFFAVRPEGSVSTLKIQRTERGDSAVYLCASKRGGSDTQYFGPGTRLTVL.

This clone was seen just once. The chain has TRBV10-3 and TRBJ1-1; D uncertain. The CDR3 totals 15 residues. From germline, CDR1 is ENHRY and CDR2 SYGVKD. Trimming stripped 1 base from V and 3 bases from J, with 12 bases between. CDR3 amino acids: CAISEFGGMDTEAFF. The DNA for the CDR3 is TGTGCCATCAGTGAGTTCGGAGGAATGGACACTGAAGCTTTCTTT.

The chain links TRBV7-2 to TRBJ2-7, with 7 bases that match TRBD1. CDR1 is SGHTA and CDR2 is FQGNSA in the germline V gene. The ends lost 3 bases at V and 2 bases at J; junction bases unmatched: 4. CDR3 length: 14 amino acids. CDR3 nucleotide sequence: TGTGCCAGCAGCTTCCGGGACAGACCCTACGAGCAGTACTTC. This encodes CASSFRDRPYEQYF.

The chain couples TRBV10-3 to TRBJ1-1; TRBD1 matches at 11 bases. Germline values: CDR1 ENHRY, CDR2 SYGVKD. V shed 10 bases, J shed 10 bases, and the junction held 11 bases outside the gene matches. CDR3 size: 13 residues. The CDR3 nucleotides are TGTGCCACCACCCCAGGGACAGGGGGGTCAGCTTTCTTT. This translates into CATTPGTGGSAFF.

The CDR3 region has the DNA TGTGCCAGCCTTATTGCGGATACGCAGTATTTT. It codes for CASLIADTQYF. The rearrangement uses TRBV2 and TRBJ2-3; no reliable D call. The CDR3 has 11 residues. The germline CDR1 and CDR2 sequences are SNHLY and FYNNEI. V gave up 8 bases and J gave up 6 bases, with 9 bases separating them.

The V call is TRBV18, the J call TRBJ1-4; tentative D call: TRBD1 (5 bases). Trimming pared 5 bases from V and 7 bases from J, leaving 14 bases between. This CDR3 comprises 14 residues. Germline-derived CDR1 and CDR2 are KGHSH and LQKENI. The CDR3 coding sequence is TGTGCCAGCTCAGGATCTCCCGGGGGTGAAAAACTGTTTTTT. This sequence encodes CASSGSPGGEKLFF.

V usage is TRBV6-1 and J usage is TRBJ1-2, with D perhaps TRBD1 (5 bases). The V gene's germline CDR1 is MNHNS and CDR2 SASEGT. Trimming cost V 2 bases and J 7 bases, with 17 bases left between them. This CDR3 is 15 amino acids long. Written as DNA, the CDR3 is TGTGCCAGCAGTGAAAATCCTACAGGATTAAGTGGCTACACCTTC. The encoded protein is CASSENPTGLSGYTF.

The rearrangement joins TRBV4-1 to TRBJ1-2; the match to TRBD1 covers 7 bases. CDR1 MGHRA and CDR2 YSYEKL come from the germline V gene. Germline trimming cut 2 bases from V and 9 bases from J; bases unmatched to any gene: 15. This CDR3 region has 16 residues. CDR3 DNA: TGCGCCAGCAGCCAACCAGGACAGGCGGCCCTTTATAGCTACACCTTC. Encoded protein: CASSQPGQAALYSYTF.

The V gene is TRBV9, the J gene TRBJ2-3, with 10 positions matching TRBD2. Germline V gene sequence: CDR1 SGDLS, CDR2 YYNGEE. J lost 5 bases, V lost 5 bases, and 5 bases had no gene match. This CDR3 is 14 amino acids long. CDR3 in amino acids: CASSTSGKLDTQYF. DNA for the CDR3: TGTGCCAGCAGTACTAGCGGGAAGCTAGATACGCAGTATTTT.

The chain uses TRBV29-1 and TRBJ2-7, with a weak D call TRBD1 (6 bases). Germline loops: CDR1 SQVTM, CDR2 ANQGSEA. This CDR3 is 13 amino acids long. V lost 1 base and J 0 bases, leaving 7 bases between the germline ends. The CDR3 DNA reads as TGCAGCGTTGAAGCGGACAGCTCCTACGAGCAGTACTTC. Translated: CSVEADSSYEQYF.

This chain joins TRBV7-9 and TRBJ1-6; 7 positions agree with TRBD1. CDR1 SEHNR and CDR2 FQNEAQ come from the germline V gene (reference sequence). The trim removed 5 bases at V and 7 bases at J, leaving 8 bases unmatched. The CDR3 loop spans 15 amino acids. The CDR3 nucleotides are TGTGCCAGCAGCCCCCCACAGGGGCCGAATTCACCCCTCCACTTT. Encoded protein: CASSPPQGPNSPLHF.

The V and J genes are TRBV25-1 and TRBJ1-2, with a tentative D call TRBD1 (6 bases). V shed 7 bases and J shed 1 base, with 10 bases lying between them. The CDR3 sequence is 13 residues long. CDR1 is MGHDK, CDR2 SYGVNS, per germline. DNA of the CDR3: TGTGCCAGCAAGGGACATCTTAACTATGGCTACACCTTC. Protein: CASKGHLNYGYTF.

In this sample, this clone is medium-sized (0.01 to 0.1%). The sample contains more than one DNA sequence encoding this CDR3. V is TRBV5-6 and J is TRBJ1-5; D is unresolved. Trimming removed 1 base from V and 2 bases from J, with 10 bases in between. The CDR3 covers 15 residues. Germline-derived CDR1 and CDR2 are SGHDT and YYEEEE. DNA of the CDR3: TGTGCCAGCAGCTTGATGGGGAGCGGCAATCAGCCCCAGCATTTT. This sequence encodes CASSLMGSGNQPQHF.

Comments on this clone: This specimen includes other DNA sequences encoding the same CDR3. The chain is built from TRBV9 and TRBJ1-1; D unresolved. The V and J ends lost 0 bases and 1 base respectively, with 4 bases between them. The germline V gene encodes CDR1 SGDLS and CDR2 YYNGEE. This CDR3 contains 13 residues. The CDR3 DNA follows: TGTGCCAGCAGCGTAGGTCGGAACACTGAAGCTTTCTTT. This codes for CASSVGRNTEAFF. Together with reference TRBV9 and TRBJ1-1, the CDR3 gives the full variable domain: DSGVTQTPKHLITATGQRVTLRCSPRSGDLSVYWYQQSLDQGLQFLIQYYNGEERAKGNILERFSAQQFPDLHSELNLSSLELGDSALYFCASSVGRNTEAFFGQGTRLTVV.

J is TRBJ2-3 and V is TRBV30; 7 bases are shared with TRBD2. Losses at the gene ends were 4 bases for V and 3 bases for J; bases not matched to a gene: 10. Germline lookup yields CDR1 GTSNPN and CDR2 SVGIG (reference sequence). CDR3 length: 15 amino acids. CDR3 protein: CAWIPREGWTDTQYF. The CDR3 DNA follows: TGTGCCTGGATCCCGAGGGAGGGTTGGACAGATACGCAGTATTTT.

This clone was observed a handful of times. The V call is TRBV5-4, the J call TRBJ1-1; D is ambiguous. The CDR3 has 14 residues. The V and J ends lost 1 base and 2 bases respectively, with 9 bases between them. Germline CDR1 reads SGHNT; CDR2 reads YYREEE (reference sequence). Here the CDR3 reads CASSLWSFNTEAFF. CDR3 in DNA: TGTGCCAGCAGCTTGTGGAGTTTTAACACTGAAGCTTTCTTT.

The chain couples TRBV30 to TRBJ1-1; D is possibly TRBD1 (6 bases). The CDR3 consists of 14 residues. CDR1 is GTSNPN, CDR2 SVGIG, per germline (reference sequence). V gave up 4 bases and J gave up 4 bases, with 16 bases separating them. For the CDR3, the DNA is TGTGCCTGGACGACGGGGGGCTGGGGCACTGAAGCTTTCTTT. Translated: CAWTTGGWGTEAFF.

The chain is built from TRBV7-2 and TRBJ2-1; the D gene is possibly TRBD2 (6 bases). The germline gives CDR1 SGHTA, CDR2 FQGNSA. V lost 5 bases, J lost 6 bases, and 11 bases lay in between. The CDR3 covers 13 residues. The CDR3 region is CASSMRTTNEQFF. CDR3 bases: TGTGCCAGCAGCATGAGGACTACCAATGAGCAGTTCTTC.

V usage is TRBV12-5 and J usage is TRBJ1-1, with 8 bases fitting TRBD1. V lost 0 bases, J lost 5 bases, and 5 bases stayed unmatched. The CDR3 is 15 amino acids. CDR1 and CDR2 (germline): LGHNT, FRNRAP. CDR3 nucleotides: TGTGCTAGTGGTTTGGTAGAACAGGGGGGTACTGAAGCTTTCTTT. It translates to CASGLVEQGGTEAFF.

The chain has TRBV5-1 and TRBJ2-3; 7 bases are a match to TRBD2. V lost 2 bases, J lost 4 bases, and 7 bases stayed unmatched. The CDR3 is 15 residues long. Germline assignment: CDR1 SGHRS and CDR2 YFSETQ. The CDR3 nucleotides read TGCGCCAGCAGCTTACTAGCGCCTTGGTCAGATACGCAGTATTTT. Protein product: CASSLLAPWSDTQYF.

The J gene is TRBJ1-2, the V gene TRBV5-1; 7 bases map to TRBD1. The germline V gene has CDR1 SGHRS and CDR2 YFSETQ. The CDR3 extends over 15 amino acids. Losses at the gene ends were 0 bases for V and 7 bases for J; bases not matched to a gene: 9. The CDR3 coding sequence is TGCGCCAGCAGCTTGGAGGGACAGACGAGGTCTGGCTACACCTTC. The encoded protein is CASSLEGQTRSGYTF.

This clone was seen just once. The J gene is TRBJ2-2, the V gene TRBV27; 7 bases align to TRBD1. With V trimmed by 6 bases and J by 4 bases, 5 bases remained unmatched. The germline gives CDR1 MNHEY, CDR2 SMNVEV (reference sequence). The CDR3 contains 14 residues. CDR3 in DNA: TGTGCCAGCAGCCTAACAGGGGTCACCGGGGAGCTGTTTTTT. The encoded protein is CASSLTGVTGELFF.

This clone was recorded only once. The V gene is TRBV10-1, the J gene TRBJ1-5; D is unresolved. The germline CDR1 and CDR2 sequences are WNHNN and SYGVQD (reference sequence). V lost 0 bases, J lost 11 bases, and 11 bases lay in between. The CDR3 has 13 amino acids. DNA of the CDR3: TGCGCCAGCAGTGAGTCCGGCAACGTGGCCCAGCATTTT. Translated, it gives CASSESGNVAQHF.

DNA for the CDR3: TGCGCCAGCAGCCAAGAGTGGGGGACTATCACAGATACGCAGTATTTT. The encoded protein is CASSQEWGTITDTQYF. This sequence joins TRBV4-1 and TRBJ2-3, with 7 bases matching TRBD2. V gave up 0 bases and J gave up 2 bases; unmatched junction bases: 5. The germline V gene has CDR1 MGHRA and CDR2 YSYEKL. This CDR3 spans 16 amino acids.

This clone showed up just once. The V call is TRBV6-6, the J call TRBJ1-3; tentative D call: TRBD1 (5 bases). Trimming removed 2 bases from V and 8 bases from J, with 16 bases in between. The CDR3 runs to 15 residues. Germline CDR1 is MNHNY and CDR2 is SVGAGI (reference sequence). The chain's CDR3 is CASSYGGVGPDTIYF. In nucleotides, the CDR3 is TGTGCCAGCAGTTACGGGGGAGTAGGTCCGGACACCATATATTTT.

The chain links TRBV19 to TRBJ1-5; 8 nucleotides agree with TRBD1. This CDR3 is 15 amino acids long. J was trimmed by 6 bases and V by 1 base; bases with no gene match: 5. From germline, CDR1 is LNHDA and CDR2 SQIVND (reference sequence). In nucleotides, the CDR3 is TGTGCCAGTAGTATAGGCCGGACAGGGACTCAGCCCCAGCATTTT. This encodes CASSIGRTGTQPQHF. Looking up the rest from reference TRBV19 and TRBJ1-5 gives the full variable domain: DGGITQSPKYLFRKEGQNVTLSCEQNLNHDAMYWYRQDPGQGLRLIYYSQIVNDFQKGDIAEGYSVSREKKESFPLTVTSAQKNPTAFYLCASSIGRTGTQPQHFGDGTRLSIL.

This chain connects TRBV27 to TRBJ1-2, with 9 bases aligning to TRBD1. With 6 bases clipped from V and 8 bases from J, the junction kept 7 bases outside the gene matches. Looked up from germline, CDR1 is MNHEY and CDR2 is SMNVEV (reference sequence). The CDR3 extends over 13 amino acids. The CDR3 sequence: CASSYTGGGGYTF. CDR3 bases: TGTGCCAGCAGCTATACAGGGGGCGGAGGCTACACCTTC.